The 19 T cell receptor beta chains below all came from one sample that was sequenced in a study of OX40 agonist ivuxolimab in advanced cancers. Repertoires were generated with immunoSEQ multiplex PCR, while TCRdb's copy carries only in-frame clones and drops some. Of tens of thousands of clones listed, roughly 90% were seen once; the top ten hold around 20%. Specimen: CD4+ or CD8+ T cells sorted from blood, collected in a trial of the OX40 agonist ivuxolimab. The receptors shown here come from an adult with an advanced solid tumor such as melanoma, head and neck, liver or kidney cancer.

The rearrangement links TRBV28 to TRBJ2-1, with 8 bases aligning to TRBD1. V shed 4 bases, J shed 8 bases, and the junction held 1 base outside the gene matches. The CDR3 is made up of 12 amino acids. The V gene's germline CDR1 is MDHEN and CDR2 SYDVKM. The CDR3 DNA is TGTGCCAGCAGTTCGACAGGGGATGAGCAGTTCTTC. This gives the protein CASSSTGDEQFF.

The rearrangement links TRBV6-4 to TRBJ2-1, with unresolved D. This CDR3 region has 13 residues. Per the germline V gene, CDR1 is MRHNA and CDR2 is SNTAGT. Trimming left V 5 bases short and J 5 bases short, with 10 bases between. The CDR3 nucleotides are TGTGCCAGCAGTCCCTCCACTAACAATGAGCAGTTCTTC. Translating gives CASSPSTNNEQFF.

The chain links TRBV11-3 to TRBJ2-2; possibly TRBD2 for D (7 bases). Germline CDR1 reads SGHNT; CDR2 reads YENEEA. V was pared by 5 bases and J by 7 bases, with 11 bases between. CDR3 length equals 13 residues. The DNA for the CDR3 is TGTGCCAGCAGCCCGGGGGGCGGCGGGGAGCTGTTTTTT. Its translation is CASSPGGGGELFF.

The chain recombines TRBV11-3 with TRBJ2-7; possible D gene TRBD1, 5 bases. The V gene lost 7 bases and the J gene lost 1 base, with 11 bases spanning the gap. The length of the CDR3 is 13 residues. Germline assignment: CDR1 SGHNT and CDR2 YENEEA. The CDR3 loop is CASTHRTSYEQYF. CDR3 DNA sequence: TGTGCCAGCACCCACAGGACGTCCTACGAGCAGTACTTC.

The chain uses TRBV5-1 and TRBJ2-2; the match to TRBD2 covers 9 bases. V was clipped by 2 bases and J by 4 bases; unmatched bases: 3. CDR1 is SGHRS, CDR2 YFSETQ, per germline. This CDR3 contains 15 residues. CDR3 loop: CASSLGAGGTGELFF. The CDR3 region has the DNA TGCGCCAGCAGCTTAGGAGCGGGAGGCACCGGGGAGCTGTTTTTT.

The chain joins TRBV27 to TRBJ2-7; 9 bases match TRBD2. V lost 7 bases and J lost 2; bases outside the gene matches: 6. This CDR3 region has 14 residues. Germline V gene lookup returns CDR1 MNHEY and CDR2 SMNVEV (reference sequence). DNA for the CDR3: TGTGCCAGCACTTATTCTAGCGGGACCTACGAGCAGTACTTC. This translates into CASTYSSGTYEQYF.

The chain combines TRBV28 with TRBJ1-4; weak D call: TRBD1 (5 bases). The CDR3 extends over 14 amino acids. Looked up from germline, CDR1 is MDHEN and CDR2 is SYDVKM. V lost 3 bases, J lost 7 bases, and 12 bases lay in between. CDR3 sequence reads: CASSFAGITEKLFF. The CDR3 DNA is TGTGCCAGCAGTTTTGCAGGGATCACTGAAAAACTGTTTTTT. Drawing the rest from reference TRBV28 and TRBJ1-4, the complete variable domain is DVKVTQSSRYLVKRTGEKVFLECVQDMDHENMFWYRQDPGLGLRLIYFSYDVKMKEKGDIPEGYSVSREKKERFSLILESASTNQTSMYLCASSFAGITEKLFFGSGTQLSVL.

As regards this clone: In the same sample, other DNA sequences code for this CDR3. The chain carries TRBV4-1 and TRBJ2-7; D is ambiguous. This CDR3 is 13 amino acids long. The V gene lost 0 bases and the J gene lost 2 bases, with 5 bases spanning the gap. Germline-derived CDR1 and CDR2 are MGHRA and YSYEKL. CDR3 residues: CASSQDRPYEQYF. The CDR3 region has the DNA TGCGCCAGCAGCCAAGACAGGCCCTACGAGCAGTACTTC.

The genes are TRBV7-9 and TRBJ1-1; D unclear. CDR1 and CDR2 (germline): SEHNR, FQNEAQ (reference sequence). CDR3 length equals 13 residues. V was shortened by 2 bases and J by 3 bases, with 7 bases between the two germline ends. CDR3: CASSLIPDTEAFF. The CDR3 nucleotides read TGTGCCAGCAGCTTAATCCCGGACACTGAAGCTTTCTTT.

The chain recombines TRBV9 with TRBJ2-7; a weak D match, TRBD1 (6 bases). Between the trimmed V and J ends, which lost 0 bases and 1 base, there was a span of 14 bases. In germline, CDR1 is SGDLS, CDR2 YYNGEE. There are 16 residues in the CDR3. The CDR3 sequence is CASSVEEDRHSYEQYF. The CDR3 coding sequence is TGTGCCAGCAGCGTAGAAGAAGACAGGCATTCCTACGAGCAGTACTTC.

The chain recombines TRBV5-5 with TRBJ1-5; 9 bases agree with TRBD1. The CDR3 spans 16 residues. Germline CDR1 is SGHKS and CDR2 is YYEKEE (reference sequence). V gave up 4 bases and J gave up 7 bases; unmatched junction bases: 12. In DNA form, the CDR3 reads TGTGCCAGCAGCCATGACGGGACAGGGTCACGCCAGCCCCAGCATTTT. This translates into CASSHDGTGSRQPQHF.

This clone was observed a few times. This chain joins TRBV25-1 and TRBJ2-7; D perhaps matches TRBD2 (6 bases). From germline, CDR1 is MGHDK and CDR2 SYGVNS. V lost 1 base to trimming and J lost 7 bases, with 11 bases between them. The CDR3 is 13 amino acids. CDR3 nucleotides: TGTGCCAGCAGTGAATTAAGTGCGGGGGAGCAGTACTTC. It codes for CASSELSAGEQYF.

This clone was seen just once. The rearrangement links TRBV6-5 to TRBJ1-1; D uncertain. Germline-derived CDR1 and CDR2 are MNHEY and SVGAGI. V lost 5 bases and J 4 bases, leaving 8 bases between the germline ends. There are 12 residues in the CDR3. CDR3 coding DNA: TGTGCCAGCAGTGAAGCGCTCACTGAAGCTTTCTTT. The encoded protein is CASSEALTEAFF.

V is TRBV9 and J is TRBJ2-5; D is possibly TRBD2 (6 bases). Germline V gene data show CDR1 as SGDLS and CDR2 as YYNGEE. Trimming shortened V by 3 bases and J by 5 bases, and 14 bases separated the two germline ends. The CDR3 contains 14 residues. This CDR3 is CASSGPGSSETQYF. CDR3 DNA: TGTGCCAGCAGCGGTCCCGGGAGTAGTGAGACCCAGTACTTC. The full variable domain, in which reference TRBV9 and TRBJ2-5 provide the parts outside the CDR3, is DSGVTQTPKHLITATGQRVTLRCSPRSGDLSVYWYQQSLDQGLQFLIQYYNGEERAKGNILERFSAQQFPDLHSELNLSSLELGDSALYFCASSGPGSSETQYFGPGTRLLVL.

The chain joins TRBV7-6 to TRBJ2-7; 8 nucleotides agree with TRBD2. V shed 5 bases, J shed 5 bases, and the junction held 8 bases outside the gene matches. The CDR3 runs to 14 residues. Germline V gives CDR1 SGHVS, CDR2 FNYEAQ. CDR3: CASSPGGGSDEQYF. The CDR3 DNA reads TGTGCCAGCAGCCCGGGAGGGGGGAGCGACGAGCAGTACTTC.

CDR3 amino acids: CASPDRYYGYTF. Here the CDR3 DNA reads TGTGCCAGCCCGGACCGCTACTATGGCTACACCTTC. The genes are TRBV2 and TRBJ1-2; D is undetermined. Trimming took off 8 bases at V and 3 bases at J, with 10 bases between the two ends. The CDR3 is 12 residues long. Germline assignment: CDR1 SNHLY and CDR2 FYNNEI.

The V call is TRBV11-2, the J call TRBJ1-3, with 9 bases fitting TRBD1. The V gene's germline CDR1 is SGHAT and CDR2 FQNNGV. V gave up 5 bases and J gave up 3 bases; unmatched junction bases: 5. This CDR3 is 15 amino acids long. Here the CDR3 DNA reads TGTGCCAGCAGCCACGACAGGGGGGTTGGAAACACCATATATTTT. Amino acid sequence: CASSHDRGVGNTIYF.

The chain is built from TRBV10-1 and TRBJ2-3, with D possibly being TRBD2 (5 bases). V was trimmed by 0 bases and J by 1 base, leaving 14 bases between them. The CDR3 contains 17 residues. The germline gives CDR1 WNHNN, CDR2 SYGVQD (reference sequence). CDR3 residues: CASSESGVLGGTDTQYF. As DNA, the CDR3 is TGCGCCAGCAGTGAGTCGGGAGTCCTTGGGGGCACAGATACGCAGTATTTT.

This chain uses TRBV30 with TRBJ2-2, with D perhaps matching TRBD1 (6 bases). Germline CDR1 is GTSNPN and CDR2 is SVGIG (reference sequence). This CDR3 spans 11 amino acids. The CDR3 loop is CAHRDTGELFF. The CDR3 DNA is TGTGCACACAGGGACACCGGGGAGCTGTTTTTT.